The following is a T cell receptor beta chain sequence with its context. Its antigen remains unidentified. Qualities for individual bases were not recorded, and no much larger clone is one base off. The sample originates from a study of T cell changes during pregnancy in multiple sclerosis (dated by TCRdb to 2018 to 2020). Some background on the complete study: The study looked at changes in the T cell repertoire across pregnancy in women with multiple sclerosis.

The germline V end is reduced by 0 bases and the J end by 8 bases; junction bases left unmatched: 10. Taken from cysteine to phenylalanine, the CDR3 has 16 residues. Only CDR3 DNA is held: 48 bases, read in frame from base 1. Via the germline V gene, CDR1 is SGHDT and CDR2 YYEEEE. Receptors were amplified or captured by the immunoSEQ multiplex PCR assay. The clones in this table, taken by TCRdb from immuneACCESS, are in-frame only. Not every clone is retained; where verified, under half of the shortfall comes from an unresolved V gene, and the cause of the rest is unknown. In all, the sample holds about 71,000 clones, and more than 90% of those were seen once. The leading ten clones occupy more than 0.9% of the sample.

The V and J segments used are TRBV5-6 and TRBJ1-3, and 8 bases in between align with TRBD1. Source: peripheral blood, taken in the third trimester of pregnancy. This receptor was identified in a female donor with multiple sclerosis, enrolled in a pregnancy study. The nucleotides read TGTGCCAGCAGCTTGGTGTCCCGGGGACAGGATGACACCATATATTTT. Its protein product is CASSLVSRGQDDTIYF. Outside the CDR3, residues come from the reference TRBV5-6 and TRBJ1-3 proteins, so the full variable domain is: DAGVTQSPTHLIKTRGQQVTLRCSPKSGHDTVSWYQQALGQGPQFIFQYYEEEERQRGNFPDRFSGHQFPNYSSELNVNALLLGDSALYLCASSLVSRGQDDTIYFGEGSWLTVV.